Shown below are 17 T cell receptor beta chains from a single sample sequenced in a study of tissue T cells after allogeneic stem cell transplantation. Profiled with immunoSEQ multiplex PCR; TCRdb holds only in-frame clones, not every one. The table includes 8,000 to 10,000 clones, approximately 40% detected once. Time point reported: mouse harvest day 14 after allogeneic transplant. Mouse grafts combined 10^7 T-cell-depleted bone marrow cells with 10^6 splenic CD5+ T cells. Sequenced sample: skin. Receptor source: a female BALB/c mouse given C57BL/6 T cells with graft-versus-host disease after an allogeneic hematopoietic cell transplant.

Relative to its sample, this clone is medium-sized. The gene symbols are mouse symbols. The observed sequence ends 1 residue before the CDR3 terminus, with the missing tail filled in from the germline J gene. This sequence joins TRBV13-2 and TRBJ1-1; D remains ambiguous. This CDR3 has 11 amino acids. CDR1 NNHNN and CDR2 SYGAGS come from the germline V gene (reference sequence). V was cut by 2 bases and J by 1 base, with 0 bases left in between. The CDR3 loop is CASGENTEVFF. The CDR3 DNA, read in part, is TGTGCCAGCGGTGAGAACACAGAAGTCTTC.

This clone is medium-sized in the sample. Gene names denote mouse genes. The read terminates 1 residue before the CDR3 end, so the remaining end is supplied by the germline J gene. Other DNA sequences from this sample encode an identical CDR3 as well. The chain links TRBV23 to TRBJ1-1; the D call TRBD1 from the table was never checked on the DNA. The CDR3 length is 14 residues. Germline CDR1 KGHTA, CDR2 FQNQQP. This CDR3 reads CSSSQGTGDTEVFF. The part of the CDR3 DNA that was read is TGCTCCAGCAGTCAAGGGACAGGGGACACAGAAGTCTTC.

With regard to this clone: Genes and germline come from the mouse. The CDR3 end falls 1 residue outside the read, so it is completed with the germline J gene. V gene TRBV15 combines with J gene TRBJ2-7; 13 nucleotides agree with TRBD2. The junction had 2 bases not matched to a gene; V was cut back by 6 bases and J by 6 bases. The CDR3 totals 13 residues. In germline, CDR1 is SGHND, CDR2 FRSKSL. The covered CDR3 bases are TGTGCCAGCAGACGGACTGGGGGGGCTGAACAGTAC. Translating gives CASRRTGGAEQY. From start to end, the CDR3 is CASRRTGGAEQYF.

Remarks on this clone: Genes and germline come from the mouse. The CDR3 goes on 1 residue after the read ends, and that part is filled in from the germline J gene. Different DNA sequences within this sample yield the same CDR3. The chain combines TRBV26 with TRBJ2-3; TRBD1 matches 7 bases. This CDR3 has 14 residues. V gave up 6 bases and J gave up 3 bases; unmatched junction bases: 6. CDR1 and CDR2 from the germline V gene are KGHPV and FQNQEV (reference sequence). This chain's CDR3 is CASSPTGKAETLYF. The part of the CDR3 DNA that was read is TGTGCCAGCAGCCCGACAGGGAAGGCAGAAACGCTGTAT. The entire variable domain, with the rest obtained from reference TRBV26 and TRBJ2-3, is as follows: NSKVIQTPRYLVKGQGQKAKMRCIPEKGHPVVFWYQQNKNNEFKFLINFQNQEVLQQIDMTEKRFSAECPSNSPCSLEIQSSEAGDSALYLCASSPTGKAETLYFGSGTRLTVL.

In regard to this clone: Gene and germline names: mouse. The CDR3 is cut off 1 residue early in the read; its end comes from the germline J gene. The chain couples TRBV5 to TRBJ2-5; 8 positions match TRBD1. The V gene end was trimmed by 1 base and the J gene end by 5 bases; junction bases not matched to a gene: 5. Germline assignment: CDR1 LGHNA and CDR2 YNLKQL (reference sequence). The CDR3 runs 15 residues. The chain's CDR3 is CASSQGTGRGDTQYF. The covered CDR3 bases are TGTGCCAGCAGCCAAGGGACAGGGCGAGGAGACACCCAGTAC.

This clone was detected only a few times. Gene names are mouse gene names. The sequenced CDR3 bases are TGTGCCAGCAGCTCAGGGCAGAACACCGGGCAGCTCTAC. Translated: CASSSGQNTGQLY. The entire CDR3 protein reads CASSSGQNTGQLYF. V gene TRBV3 combines with J gene TRBJ2-2; TRBD1 might be the D (5 bases). With the read ending 1 residue before the CDR3 end, the germline J gene is used to fill in that end. The CDR3 has 14 amino acids. The germline V gene encodes CDR1 SNHLY and CDR2 FYNGKV (reference sequence). V dropped 4 bases and J dropped 2 bases, with 8 bases sitting between them.

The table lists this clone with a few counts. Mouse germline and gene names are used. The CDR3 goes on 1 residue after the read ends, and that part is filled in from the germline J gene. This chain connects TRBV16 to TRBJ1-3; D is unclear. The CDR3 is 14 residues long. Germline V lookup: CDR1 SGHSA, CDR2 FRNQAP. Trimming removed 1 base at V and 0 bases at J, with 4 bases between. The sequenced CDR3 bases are TGTGCAAGCAGCTTAGGGGTTTCTGGAAATACGCTCTAT. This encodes CASSLGVSGNTLY. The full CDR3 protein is CASSLGVSGNTLYF.

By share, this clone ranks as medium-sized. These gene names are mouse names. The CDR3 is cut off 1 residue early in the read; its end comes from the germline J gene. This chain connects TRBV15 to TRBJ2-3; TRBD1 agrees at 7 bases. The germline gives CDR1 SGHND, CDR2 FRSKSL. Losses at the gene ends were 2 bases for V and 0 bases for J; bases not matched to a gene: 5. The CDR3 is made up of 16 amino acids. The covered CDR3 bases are TGTGCCAGCAGTTTAACGGGACAGAATAGTGCAGAAACGCTGTAT. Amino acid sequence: CASSLTGQNSAETLY. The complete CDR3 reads CASSLTGQNSAETLYF.

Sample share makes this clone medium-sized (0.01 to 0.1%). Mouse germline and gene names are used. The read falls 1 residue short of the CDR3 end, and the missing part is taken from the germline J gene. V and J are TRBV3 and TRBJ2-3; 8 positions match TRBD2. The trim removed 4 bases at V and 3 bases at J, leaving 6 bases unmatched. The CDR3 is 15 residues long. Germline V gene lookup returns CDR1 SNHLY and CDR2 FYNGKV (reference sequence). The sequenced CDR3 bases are TGTGCCAGCAGCTCCTCCGGGACTGGCGCAGAAACGCTGTAT. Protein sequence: CASSSSGTGAETLY. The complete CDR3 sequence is CASSSSGTGAETLYF.

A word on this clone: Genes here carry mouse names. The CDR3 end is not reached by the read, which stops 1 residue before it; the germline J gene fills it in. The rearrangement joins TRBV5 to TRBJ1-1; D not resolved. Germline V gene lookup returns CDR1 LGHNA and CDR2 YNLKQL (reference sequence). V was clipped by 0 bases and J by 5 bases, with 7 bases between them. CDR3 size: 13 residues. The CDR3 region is CASSQDRGTEVFF. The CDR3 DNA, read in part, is TGTGCCAGCAGCCAAGATCGGGGAACAGAAGTCTTC.

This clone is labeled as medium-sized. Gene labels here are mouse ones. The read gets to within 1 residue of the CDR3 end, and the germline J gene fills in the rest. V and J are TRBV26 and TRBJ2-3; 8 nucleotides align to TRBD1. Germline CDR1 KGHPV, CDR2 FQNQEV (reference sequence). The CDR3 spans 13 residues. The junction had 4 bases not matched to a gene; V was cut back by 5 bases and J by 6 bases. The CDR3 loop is CASSGGQVETLYF. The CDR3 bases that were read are TGTGCCAGCAGTGGGGGACAGGTTGAAACGCTGTAT.

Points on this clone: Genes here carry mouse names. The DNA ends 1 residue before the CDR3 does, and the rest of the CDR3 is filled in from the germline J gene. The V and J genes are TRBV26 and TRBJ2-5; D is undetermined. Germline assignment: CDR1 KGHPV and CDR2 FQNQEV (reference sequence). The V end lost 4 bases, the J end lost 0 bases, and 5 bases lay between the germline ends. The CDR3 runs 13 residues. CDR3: CASSPVNQDTQYF. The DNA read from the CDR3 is TGTGCCAGCAGTCCCGTTAACCAAGACACCCAGTAC.

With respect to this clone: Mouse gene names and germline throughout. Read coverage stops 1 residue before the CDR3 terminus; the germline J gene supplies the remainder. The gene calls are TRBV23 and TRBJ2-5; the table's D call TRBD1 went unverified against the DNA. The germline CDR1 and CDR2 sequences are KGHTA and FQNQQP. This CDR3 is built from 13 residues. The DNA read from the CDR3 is TGCTCCAGCAGTCAACAGGGGAAAGACACCCAGTAC. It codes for CSSSQQGKDTQY. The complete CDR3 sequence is CSSSQQGKDTQYF.

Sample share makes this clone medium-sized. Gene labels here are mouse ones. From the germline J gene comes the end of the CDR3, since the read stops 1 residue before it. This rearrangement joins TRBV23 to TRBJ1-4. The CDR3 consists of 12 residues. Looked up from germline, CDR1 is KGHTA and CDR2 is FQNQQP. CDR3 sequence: CSSSRSNERLFF. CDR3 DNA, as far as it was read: TGCTCCAGCAGCCGGTCCAACGAAAGATTATTT.

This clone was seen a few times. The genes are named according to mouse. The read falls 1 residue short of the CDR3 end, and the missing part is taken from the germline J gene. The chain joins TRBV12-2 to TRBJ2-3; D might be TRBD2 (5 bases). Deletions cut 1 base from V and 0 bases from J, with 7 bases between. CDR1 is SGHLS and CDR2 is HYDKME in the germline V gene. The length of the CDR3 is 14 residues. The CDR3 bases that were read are TGTGCCAGCTCTCTACTGGCTAGTGCAGAAACGCTGTAT. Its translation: CASSLLASAETLY. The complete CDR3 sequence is CASSLLASAETLYF.

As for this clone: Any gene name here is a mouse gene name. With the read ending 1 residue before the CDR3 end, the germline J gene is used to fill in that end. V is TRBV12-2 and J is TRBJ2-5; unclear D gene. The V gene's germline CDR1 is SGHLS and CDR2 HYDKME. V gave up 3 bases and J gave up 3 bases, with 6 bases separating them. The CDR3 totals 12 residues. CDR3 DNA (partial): TGTGCCAGCTCTTGGGATCAAGACACCCAGTAC. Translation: CASSWDQDTQY. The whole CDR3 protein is CASSWDQDTQYF. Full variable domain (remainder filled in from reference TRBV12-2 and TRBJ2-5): NSGVVQSPRYIIKGKGERSILKCIPISGHLSVAWYQQTQGQELKFFIQHYDKMERDKGNLPSRFSVQQFDDYHSEMNMSALELEDSAVYFCASSWDQDTQYFGPGTRLLVL.

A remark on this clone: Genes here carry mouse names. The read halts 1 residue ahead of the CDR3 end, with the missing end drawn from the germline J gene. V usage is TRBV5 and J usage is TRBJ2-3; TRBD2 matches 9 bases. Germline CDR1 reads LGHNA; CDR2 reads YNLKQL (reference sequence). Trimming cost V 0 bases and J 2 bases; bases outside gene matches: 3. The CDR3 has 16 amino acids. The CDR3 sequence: CASSQEWGGFAETLYF. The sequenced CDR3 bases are TGTGCCAGCAGCCAAGAATGGGGGGGCTTTGCAGAAACGCTGTAT.